This TCR beta chain was found in a study of T cells in Graves' hyperthyroidism and ophthalmopathy. A lack of ophthalmopathy progression within 18 months defined stable Graves' hyperthyroidism. Patients aged 18 to 65 had newly diagnosed hyperthyroidism lasting under 2 months. RNA transcripts served as the template for amplifying TCR beta CDR3 regions. Carried out on the TCR CDR3, a first-round RT-PCR used the HTBI primer set. MiXCR was run by TCRdb on the multiplex PCR reads, yielding one entry per CDR3 protein. The data contain around 97,000 distinct CDR3 sequences, over 45% of them singletons. Trimming pared 9 bases from V and 5 bases from J, leaving 19 bases between. From germline, CDR1 is SNHLY and CDR2 FYNNEI. This CDR3 has 14 amino acids.

J is TRBJ2-5 and V is TRBV2; D gene ambiguous. Input material: blood. This TCR came from a man aged 35 to 55 with Graves' hyperthyroidism. CDR3 coding DNA: TGTGCCAGTATTGTCCAGTCGATGTGGGAGACCCAGTACTTC. Protein sequence: CASIVQSMWETQYF.